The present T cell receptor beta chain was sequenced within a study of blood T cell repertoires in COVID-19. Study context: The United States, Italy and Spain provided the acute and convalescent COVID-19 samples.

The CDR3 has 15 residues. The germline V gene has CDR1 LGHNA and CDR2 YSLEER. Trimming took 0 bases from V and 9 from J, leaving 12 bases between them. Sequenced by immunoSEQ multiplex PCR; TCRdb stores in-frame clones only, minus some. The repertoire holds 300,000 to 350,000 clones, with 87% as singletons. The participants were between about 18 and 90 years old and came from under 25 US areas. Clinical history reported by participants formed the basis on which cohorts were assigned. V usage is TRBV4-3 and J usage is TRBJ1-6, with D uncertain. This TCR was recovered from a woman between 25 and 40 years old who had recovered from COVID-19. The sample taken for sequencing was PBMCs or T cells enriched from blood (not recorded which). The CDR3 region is CASSQDGRWGSPLHF. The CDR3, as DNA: TGCGCCAGCAGCCAAGACGGGAGGTGGGGTTCACCCCTCCACTTT.